This entry lists 23 T cell receptor beta chains sequenced from one sample in a study of T-cell reconstitution after alpha-beta-depleted transplantation in children. As it was prepared, the TCRbeta library received unique molecular identifiers. TCRdb analysed the PCR reads with MiXCR anew, one entry per CDR3 protein. The data contain roughly 570,000 distinct CDR3 sequences, more than 20% of them singletons. Material: PBMCs, obtained before TCRalphabeta/CD19-depleted stem cell transplant. Source of these receptors: a boy younger than two with Wiskott-Aldrich syndrome, due to receive a stem cell transplant.

The table lists this clonotype with a few counts. The chain joins TRBV20-1 to TRBJ2-1, with 11 nucleotides matching TRBD2. The CDR3 extends over 15 amino acids. Germline-derived CDR1 and CDR2 are DFQATT and SNEGSKA (reference sequence). J gave up 6 bases and V 2 bases, and 6 bases lay outside the gene matches. CDR3 residues: CSARSTSGRRNEQFF. The DNA for the CDR3 is TGCAGTGCTAGATCCACTAGCGGGAGACGCAATGAGCAGTTCTTC.

The chain joins TRBV20-1 to TRBJ1-6, with TRBD1 as a possible D gene (5 bases). From germline, CDR1 is DFQATT and CDR2 SNEGSKA (reference sequence). Deletions cut 6 bases from V and 7 bases from J, with 13 bases between. The CDR3 runs 13 residues. CDR3 amino acids: CSALRDLNSPLHF. CDR3 DNA sequence: TGCAGTGCCCTCAGGGACCTGAATTCACCCCTCCACTTT.

This clonotype showed up just a few times. At one of its ends the junction is not consistent with the germline gene, which may arise from a read error. The chain links TRBV11-2 to TRBJ2-7, with 10 bases matching TRBD1. CDR3 length equals 15 residues. Per the germline V gene, CDR1 is SGHAT and CDR2 is FQNNGV. The CDR3 loop reads CASSVEGTGVYEQYF. The CDR3 coding sequence is TGTGCCAGCAGCGTAGAAGGGACAGGGGTCTACGAGCAGTACTTC.

This rearrangement joins TRBV20-1 to TRBJ2-3, with D possibly being TRBD2 (6 bases). This CDR3 is 13 amino acids long. Germline CDR1 is DFQATT and CDR2 is SNEGSKA (reference sequence). The V gene lost 2 bases and the J gene lost 0 bases, with 6 bases spanning the gap. The CDR3 reads CSARSGSTDTQYF. The CDR3 nucleotides read TGCAGTGCTAGAAGCGGGAGCACAGATACGCAGTATTTT.

This clonotype was picked up a small number of times. The chain couples TRBV20-1 to TRBJ1-5; possibly TRBD1 for D (6 bases). V was shortened by 1 base and J by 2 bases, with 12 bases between the two germline ends. CDR1 and CDR2 from the germline V gene are DFQATT and SNEGSKA (reference sequence). The CDR3 loop spans 15 amino acids. Here the CDR3 DNA reads TGCAGTGCTAGAGTTCGGGGGGCGGGCAATCAGCCCCAGCATTTT. Protein sequence: CSARVRGAGNQPQHF.

This clonotype appeared a few times. This chain connects TRBV28 to TRBJ1-1; D uncertain. The germline V and J ends were trimmed by 2 bases and 8 bases, with 6 bases remaining between them. The length of the CDR3 is 11 residues. The germline V gene encodes CDR1 MDHEN and CDR2 SYDVKM. The CDR3 protein is CASSLTVEAFF. As DNA, the CDR3 is TGTGCCAGCAGTTTAACCGTCGAAGCTTTCTTT.

This clonotype has just a few counts. This chain uses TRBV12-3 or TRBV12-4 with TRBJ2-5, with 12 bases lining up with TRBD2. V was pared by 1 base and J by 4 bases, with 4 bases of the junction left unmatched. CDR3 length: 16 amino acids. CDR3 DNA: TGTGCCAGCAGTTTAGACCGGGGACTAGCGGGAGAGACCCAGTACTTC. Translation gives CASSLDRGLAGETQYF.

The sample holds one count of this clonotype. A much more abundant neighbour one base away suggests this may be a read error. No conserved phenylalanine or tryptophan is present at the end of the CDR3, so a read error is the likely explanation. The rearrangement links TRBV5-6 to TRBJ2-5; D remains unclear. Germline assignment: CDR1 SGHDT and CDR2 YYEEEE. This CDR3 region has 13 residues. V lost 5 bases and J lost 5, with 13 bases in between. The CDR3 spells CASSLGFWETQYL. The CDR3 DNA is TGTGCCAGCAGTCTGGGGTTTTGGGAGACCCAGTACCTC.

This clonotype was counted only a few times. In DNA form, the CDR3 reads TGTGCCTGGAGCGAGGGACAGGGGGGAGCCGCTGAAGCTTTCTTT. Its translation: CAWSEGQGGAAEAFF. J is TRBJ1-1 and V is TRBV30; 11 bases map to TRBD1. The trim removed 3 bases at V and 6 bases at J, leaving 9 bases unmatched. Germline V gene data show CDR1 as GTSNPN and CDR2 as SVGIG (reference sequence). The CDR3 extends over 15 amino acids.

CDR3 DNA sequence: TGCGCCAGCAGCTTCGATTCTAGCACAGATACGCAGTATTTT. It is translated as CASSFDSSTDTQYF. The chain joins TRBV5-1 to TRBJ2-3; D gene unclear. In germline, CDR1 is SGHRS, CDR2 YFSETQ. The CDR3 is made up of 14 amino acids. Trimming shortened V by 2 bases and J by 0 bases, and 7 bases separated the two germline ends.

This clonotype was picked up a small number of times. This chain joins TRBV15 and TRBJ2-7; possibly TRBD2 for D (6 bases). The CDR3 has 14 residues. Germline V CDR1 and CDR2: LNHNV, YYDKDF (reference sequence). The V and J ends lost 6 bases and 0 bases respectively, with 12 bases between them. The CDR3 here is CATSSSGSSYEQYF. CDR3 bases: TGTGCCACCAGTAGTAGCGGAAGCTCCTACGAGCAGTACTTC.

This clonotype was seen a few times. J is TRBJ2-7 and V is TRBV27; possible D gene TRBD2, 6 bases. V shed 5 bases and J shed 0 bases, with 14 bases lying between them. CDR1 and CDR2 (germline): MNHEY, SMNVEV (reference sequence). The CDR3 consists of 15 residues. CDR3 bases: TGTGCCAGCAGTCCCAAGGACGGGGGCTCCTACGAGCAGTACTTC. Translating it yields CASSPKDGGSYEQYF.

About this clonotype itself: One end of the junction varies from germline; a read error may be responsible. The gene calls are TRBV5-1 and TRBJ1-1, with D hard to call. The CDR3 has 12 amino acids. The V gene's germline CDR1 is SGHRS and CDR2 YFSETQ. The CDR3 DNA follows: TGTGCCAGCAGTTTCGAGGGAACTGAAGCTTTCTTT. Translated, it gives CASSFEGTEAFF.

The chain is built from TRBV18 and TRBJ1-1; no clear D gene. CDR3 length: 15 amino acids. Germline CDR1 KGHSH, CDR2 LQKENI. Trimming shortened V by 3 bases and J by 3 bases, and 14 bases separated the two germline ends. The CDR3 sequence: CASSPGLGLDTEAFF. The CDR3 nucleotides read TGTGCCAGCTCACCGGGCTTGGGTTTGGACACTGAAGCTTTCTTT.

This clonotype was picked up one time. The CDR3 region has the DNA TGTGCCAGCAGCTCCTCCGGGACACCCTCCTACGAGCAGTACTTC. Encoded protein: CASSSSGTPSYEQYF. This chain links TRBV28 with TRBJ2-7, with D tentatively TRBD1 (6 bases). The CDR3 extends over 15 amino acids. Trimming left V 6 bases short and J 0 bases short, with 15 bases between. The V gene's germline CDR1 is MDHEN and CDR2 SYDVKM.

The chain carries TRBV7-6 and TRBJ2-7; 9 bases match TRBD1. CDR1 and CDR2 (germline): SGHVS, FNYEAQ. V trimming: 0 bases; J trimming: 2 bases; junction bases outside the gene matches: 5. The CDR3 loop spans 16 amino acids. DNA of the CDR3: TGTGCCAGCAGCTTAGCGGGACAGGGTTCCACCTACGAGCAGTACTTC. This sequence encodes CASSLAGQGSTYEQYF.

The chain carries TRBV7-6 and TRBJ2-7; D may match TRBD1 or TRBD2 (6 bases each). The CDR3 has 16 residues. Trimming shortened V by 1 base and J by 0 bases, and 13 bases separated the two germline ends. The germline CDR1 and CDR2 sequences are SGHVS and FNYEAQ. The CDR3 nucleotides are TGTGCCAGCAGCTTAGGGGCGGGACACAACTCCTACGAGCAGTACTTC. Residues: CASSLGAGHNSYEQYF.

CDR3 nucleotide sequence: TGTGCCAGCAGCCGACCGGGACAGGGTAACACCGGGGAGCTGTTTTTT. It yields the protein CASSRPGQGNTGELFF. The chain has TRBV27 and TRBJ2-2; 9 positions agree with TRBD1. From germline, CDR1 is MNHEY and CDR2 SMNVEV (reference sequence). The length of the CDR3 is 16 residues. V gave up 6 bases and J gave up 2 bases; unmatched junction bases: 7.

This clonotype was detected a few times. The gene calls are TRBV6-5 and TRBJ2-2, with 9 bases aligning to TRBD2. The trim removed 4 bases at V and 4 bases at J, leaving 7 bases unmatched. This CDR3 has 16 amino acids. The germline CDR1 and CDR2 sequences are MNHEY and SVGAGI. CDR3 DNA: TGTGCCAGCAGTTCTCTAGCGGGACTGGTCACCGGGGAGCTGTTTTTT. As protein: CASSSLAGLVTGELFF.

This clonotype came up a few times. The V gene is TRBV4-1, the J gene TRBJ2-3; 14 bases fit TRBD2. Germline CDR1 and CDR2: MGHRA and YSYEKL. J gave up 4 bases and V 4 bases, and 7 bases lay outside the gene matches. This CDR3 has 17 residues. CDR3 loop: CASSLYGTSGRADTQYF. CDR3 DNA sequence: TGCGCCAGCAGCCTATACGGGACTAGCGGGAGAGCAGATACGCAGTATTTT.

CDR3 residues: CSAGTGWYEQYF. The CDR3 DNA is TGCAGTGCTGGTACGGGGTGGTACGAGCAGTACTTC. The chain uses TRBV20-1 and TRBJ2-7, with a possible D match to TRBD2 (5 bases). The ends were cut back, 5 bases at V and 4 bases at J, with 12 bases in the middle. This CDR3 has 12 residues. CDR1 and CDR2 from the germline V gene are DFQATT and SNEGSKA (reference sequence).

This chain links TRBV2 with TRBJ2-7, with a tentative D call TRBD2 (6 bases). V was trimmed by 4 bases and J by 0 bases, leaving 10 bases between them. Germline V lookup: CDR1 SNHLY, CDR2 FYNNEI. The CDR3 is 14 residues long. The CDR3 is CASSVGTRSYEQYF. The DNA of the CDR3 is TGTGCCAGCAGTGTCGGGACTCGCTCCTACGAGCAGTACTTC.

The V and J genes are TRBV7-2 and TRBJ2-2; D is uncertain. The CDR3 is 15 residues long. Trimming shortened V by 1 base and J by 1 base, and 7 bases separated the two germline ends. The germline V gene encodes CDR1 SGHTA and CDR2 FQGNSA. CDR3 amino acids: CASSLVTGNTGELFF. CDR3 bases: TGTGCCAGCAGCTTAGTTACCGGGAACACCGGGGAGCTGTTTTTT.